This entry describes one T cell receptor beta chain. Its binding antigen is unknown. Within one base of it there is no much larger clone, and no base qualities were kept. From the cysteine up to the phenylalanine, the CDR3 has a length of 17 residues. Only CDR3 DNA is held: 51 bases, read in frame from base 1. The germline V end is reduced by 0 bases and the J end by 2 bases; junction bases left unmatched: 8. Via the germline V gene, CDR1 is MNHEY and CDR2 SVGEGT. RNA was extracted with the RNeasy kit and roughly 0.5 to 1 ug was reverse transcribed using random hexamers. TCR beta CDR3 regions were amplified with the immunoSEQ multiplex PCR assay covering 54 Vbeta and 13 Jbeta segments. PCR amplification bias was corrected using a synthetic template baseline for primer optimization and computational correction. The paper's data handling went like this. Reads were annotated to V, D and J genes according to IMGT and were analyzed with immunoSEQ Analyzer, with only productive sequences retained. Clonality was calculated as one minus the Shannon entropy normalized by log2 of the number of productive unique sequences. For each patient and control, public and private clones were evaluated among the 100 most prevalent clones. Clones were defined as Susac-specific when absent from the healthy and MS cohorts, from about 1,100 published viral clones and from other ImmuneACCESS disease sequences. Through fastp at Q25 and MiXCR, TCRdb rebuilt clones from the public reads, retaining in-frame beta chains. CDR3 protein duplicates are merged, each entry listing the most common genes and DNA. The authors' filters were not applied to this entry. This sample holds 140,000 or so distinct CDR3 sequences; 94% were observed only once. About 0.076% of the sample is taken by the ten largest.

This sample is drawn from a study of CD8 T cells in Susac syndrome (dated by TCRdb to about 2019). Background on the whole study: Whether CD8+ T cell activation and differentiation in Susac syndrome was antigen driven was tested using repertoire sequencing.

Overall study outcomes, separate from this receptor: The number of individuals in the TCR sequencing and HLA analysis was recognized as being relatively small.

High-throughput TCR beta sequencing profiled peripheral blood CD8+ and CD4+ T cells from healthy donors, Susac syndrome patients and multiple sclerosis patients. Healthy donors were age- and sex-matched controls. CD8+ TEMRA cells were enriched by FACS, while bulk CD8+ and CD4+ T cells were purified by magnetic negative isolation. Blood was drawn into EDTA tubes, processed within 24 hours, and PBMCs were isolated by density gradient centrifugation. PBMCs intended for TCR sequencing were frozen in liquid nitrogen and were later thawed in a 37 degrees C water bath. The sorted or isolated CD4+, CD8+ and CD8+ TEMRA cells reached a purity of at least 90%.

In this chain, TRBV6-2 or TRBV6-3 is recombined with TRBJ1-1; a stretch of 8 junction bases matches TRBD1. The receptor was derived from a human donor in good health. The sample consisted of CD4+ T cells from PBMCs. The DNA sequence follows: TGTGCCAGCAGTTACTCGACAGGACAGGGATTAAACACTGAAGCTTTCTTT. The translation is CASSYSTGQGLNTEAFF.